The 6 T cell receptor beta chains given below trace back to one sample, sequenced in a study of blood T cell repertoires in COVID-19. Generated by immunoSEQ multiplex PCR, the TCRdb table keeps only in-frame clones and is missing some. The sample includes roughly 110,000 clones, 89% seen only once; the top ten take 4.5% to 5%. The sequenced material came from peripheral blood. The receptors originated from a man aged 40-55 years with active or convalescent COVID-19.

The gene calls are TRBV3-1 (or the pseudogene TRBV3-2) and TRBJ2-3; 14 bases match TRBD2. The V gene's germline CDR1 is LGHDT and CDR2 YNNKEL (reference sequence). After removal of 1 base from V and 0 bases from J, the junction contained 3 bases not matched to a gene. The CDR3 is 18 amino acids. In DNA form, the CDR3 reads TGTGCCAGCAGCCAAGGACTAGCGGGAGGGTCTAGCACAGATACGCAGTATTTT. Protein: CASSQGLAGGSSTDTQYF.

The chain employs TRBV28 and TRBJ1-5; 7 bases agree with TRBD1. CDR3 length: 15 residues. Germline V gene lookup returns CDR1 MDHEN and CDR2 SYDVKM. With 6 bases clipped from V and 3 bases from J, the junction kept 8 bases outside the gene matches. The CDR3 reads CASRTRGQYNQPQHF. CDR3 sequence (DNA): TGTGCCAGCAGAACCCGGGGACAGTACAATCAGCCCCAGCATTTT.

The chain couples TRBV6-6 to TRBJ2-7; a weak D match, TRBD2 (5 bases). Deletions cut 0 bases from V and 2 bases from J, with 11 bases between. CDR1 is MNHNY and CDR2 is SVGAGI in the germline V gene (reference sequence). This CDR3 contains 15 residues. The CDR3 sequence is CASSYSRGITYEQYF. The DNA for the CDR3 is TGTGCCAGCAGTTACTCGAGAGGGATTACCTACGAGCAGTACTTC.

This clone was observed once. The CDR3 is CSATTGYGYTF. In nucleotides, the CDR3 is TGCAGCGCAACGACCGGGTATGGCTACACCTTC. This chain links TRBV29-1 with TRBJ1-2; D unresolved. The germline V gene encodes CDR1 SQVTM and CDR2 ANQGSEA. V shed 7 bases and J shed 5 bases, with 11 bases lying between them. The CDR3 has 11 amino acids.

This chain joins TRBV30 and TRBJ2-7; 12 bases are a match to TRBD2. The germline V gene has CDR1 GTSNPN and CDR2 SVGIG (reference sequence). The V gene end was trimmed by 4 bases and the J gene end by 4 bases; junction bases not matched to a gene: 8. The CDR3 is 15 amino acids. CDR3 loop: CAWIPGLAGKYEQYF. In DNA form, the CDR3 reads TGTGCCTGGATCCCCGGACTAGCGGGGAAATACGAGCAGTACTTC.

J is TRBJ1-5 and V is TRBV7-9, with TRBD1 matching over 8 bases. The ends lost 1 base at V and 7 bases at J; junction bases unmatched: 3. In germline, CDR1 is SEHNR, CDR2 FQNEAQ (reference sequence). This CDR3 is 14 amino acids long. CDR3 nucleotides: TGTGCCAGCAGCTTAGGGACAGGGAGGCAGCCCCAGCATTTT. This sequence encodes CASSLGTGRQPQHF.